The present T cell receptor (beta chain) was sequenced within a study of blood T cells in healthy people across ages. Study-wide findings and caveats: Aged donors had fewer naive CD4+ cells and lower diversity than long-lived donors. Total diversity from one million sequenced T cells was likely underestimated. Older individuals had lower TCR beta diversity per million T cells (the decline was roughly linear). PBMC samples, being unsorted, prevented any conclusive comparison of naive and antigen-experienced cells.

A J-beta primer mix and a sample-barcoded 5' primer were used in a second PCR of about 7 to 12 cycles. Via MiXCR, TCRdb re-called the 5' RACE reads, giving one row per CDR3 protein. The sample lists 630,000 or so distinct CDR3 sequences, 32% occurring once. Turning to this clonotype: Antigen: not known. Sequence at one end of the junction differs from germline and may be a read error.

The sample taken for sequencing was blood. The receptor's source is a woman of 80 years or more in good health.

CDR3 region: CASSFGGVSYERYF. Here the CDR3 DNA reads TGTGCCAGCAGCTTTGGAGGAGTGTCCTACGAGCGGTACTTC. The gene calls are TRBV7-9 and TRBJ2-7, with D possibly TRBD2 on 5 matching bases. This CDR3 region has 14 residues. Germline CDR1 and CDR2: SEHNR and FQNEAQ (reference sequence).